This note documents a single T cell receptor (beta chain) sequence. The antigen remains undetermined. These data belong to a study of molecular identifiers for immune sequencing clone quantification. Methods described previously, with TCR primers listed, were used for bulk TCR libraries. TCRdb recomputed calls from the PCR reads with MiXCR, one row per CDR3 protein. The table has over 550,000 distinct CDR3 sequences, roughly 23% seen once; the top ten hold about 0.84%. Using a CD8+CD4-CCR7+CD45RA+ phenotype, naive CD8 T cells were sorted. The study's findings and limits: It was shown that clones above 20 RNA copies held over 99% of effector molecules, but under 1% in naive cells.

Between the trimmed V and J ends, which lost 3 bases and 6 bases, there was a span of 13 bases. Germline CDR1 SGHDT, CDR2 YYEEEE. The CDR3 length is 13 residues. This sequence was found in a human donor in good health. Some libraries in this study had Jurkat cell RNA spiked in. The specimen was naive CD8+ T cells from blood, with Jurkat cell RNA spiked in. Documented subset: FACS-sorted CD8+CD4-CCR7+CD45RA+ naive T cells. The chain employs TRBV5-6 and TRBJ2-7; D gene uncertain. DNA for the CDR3: TGTGCCAGCAGCTCGGACCTCTCCGGCGAGCAGTACTTC. Translation: CASSSDLSGEQYF.